The present TCR beta chain was sequenced within a study of T cells in Graves' hyperthyroidism and ophthalmopathy. The source material, RNA transcripts, was used to amplify TCR beta CDR3 regions. The HTBI set primed first-round TCR CDR3 RT-PCR. Using its own MiXCR run on the multiplex PCR reads, TCRdb lists one record per CDR3 protein. The table lists hundreds of thousands of distinct CDR3 sequences, roughly 14% of them singletons. This clonotype was observed many times. The sequenced material came from blood. The source of this sequence is a woman aged 40-49 years with Graves' ophthalmopathy.

The DNA of the CDR3 is TGTGCCTGGAGTGTAGGCAGCGGTTCACCCCTCCACTTT. Translation gives CAWSVGSGSPLHF. The V call is TRBV30, the J call TRBJ1-6; D ambiguous. Germline V gene lookup returns CDR1 GTSNPN and CDR2 SVGIG (reference sequence). This CDR3 comprises 13 residues. V dropped 0 bases and J dropped 9 bases, with 9 bases sitting between them.